This T cell receptor beta chain was obtained from a study of T cell repertoires in cytomegalovirus infection. One entry per CDR3 protein results from TCRdb running MiXCR on the reads. The sample has some 170,000 distinct CDR3 sequences, about a sixth seen once. The CDR3 totals 13 residues. V lost 3 bases and J 6 bases, leaving 13 bases between the germline ends. Germline V gives CDR1 SGDLS, CDR2 YYNGEE. This clonotype has only a few counts. The target antigen is unknown. Study results and limitations: Cumulated frequencies of public TCR beta families served to identify carriers of CMV plus the relevant HLA.

This rearrangement joins TRBV9 to TRBJ2-7; D is possibly TRBD1 (6 bases). The specimen was CD8+ T cells from PBMCs. This sequence originates from a human donor in good health (CMV status not recorded). Some clones in this sample may be carry-over from other donors' samples. The CDR3 DNA is TGTGCCAGCAGCGGAACAGGGTTCGGCGAGCAGTACTTC. Protein product: CASSGTGFGEQYF.